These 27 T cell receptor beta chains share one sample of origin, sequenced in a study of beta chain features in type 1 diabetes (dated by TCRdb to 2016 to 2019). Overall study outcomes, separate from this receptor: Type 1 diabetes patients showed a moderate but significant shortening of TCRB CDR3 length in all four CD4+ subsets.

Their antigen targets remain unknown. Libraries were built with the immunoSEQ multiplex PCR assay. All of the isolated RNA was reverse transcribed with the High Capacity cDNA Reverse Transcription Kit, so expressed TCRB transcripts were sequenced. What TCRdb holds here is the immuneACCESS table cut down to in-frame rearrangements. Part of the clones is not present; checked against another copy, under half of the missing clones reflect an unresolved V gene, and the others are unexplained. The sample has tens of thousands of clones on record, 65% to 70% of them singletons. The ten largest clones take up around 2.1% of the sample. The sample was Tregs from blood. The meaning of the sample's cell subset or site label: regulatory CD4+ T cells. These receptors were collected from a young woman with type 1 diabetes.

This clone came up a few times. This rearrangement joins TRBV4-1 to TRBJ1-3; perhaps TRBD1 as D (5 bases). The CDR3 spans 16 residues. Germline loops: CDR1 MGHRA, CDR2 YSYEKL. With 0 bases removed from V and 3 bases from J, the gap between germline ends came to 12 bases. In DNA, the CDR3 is TGCGCCAGCAGCCAAGATGGCAGGGTCCGTGGAAACACCATATATTTT. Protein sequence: CASSQDGRVRGNTIYF.

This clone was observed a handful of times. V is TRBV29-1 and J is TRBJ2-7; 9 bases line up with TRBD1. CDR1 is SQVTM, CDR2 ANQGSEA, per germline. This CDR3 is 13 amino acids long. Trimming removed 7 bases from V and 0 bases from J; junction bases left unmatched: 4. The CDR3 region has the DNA TGCAGCGGGGGGACAGGGTTCTCCTACGAGCAGTACTTC. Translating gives CSGGTGFSYEQYF.

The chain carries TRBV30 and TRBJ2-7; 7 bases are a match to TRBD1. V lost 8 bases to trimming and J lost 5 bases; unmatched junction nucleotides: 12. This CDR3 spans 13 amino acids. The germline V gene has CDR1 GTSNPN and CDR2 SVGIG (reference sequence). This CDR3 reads CAGARGFNDEQYF. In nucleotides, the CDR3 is TGTGCCGGAGCCAGGGGGTTCAACGACGAGCAGTACTTC.

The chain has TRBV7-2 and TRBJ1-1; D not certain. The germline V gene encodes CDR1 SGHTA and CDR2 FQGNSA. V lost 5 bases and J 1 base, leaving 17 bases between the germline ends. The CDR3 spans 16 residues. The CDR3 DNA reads TGTGCCAGCAGCCACGGACGGGGATGGGCGAACACTGAAGCTTTCTTT. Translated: CASSHGRGWANTEAFF.

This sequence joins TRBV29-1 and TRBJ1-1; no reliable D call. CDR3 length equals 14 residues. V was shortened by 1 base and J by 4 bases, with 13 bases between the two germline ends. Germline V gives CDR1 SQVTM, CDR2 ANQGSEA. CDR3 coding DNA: TGCAGCGTTGAAGTGAGGTGGGAGGCCACTGAAGCTTTCTTT. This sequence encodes CSVEVRWEATEAFF.

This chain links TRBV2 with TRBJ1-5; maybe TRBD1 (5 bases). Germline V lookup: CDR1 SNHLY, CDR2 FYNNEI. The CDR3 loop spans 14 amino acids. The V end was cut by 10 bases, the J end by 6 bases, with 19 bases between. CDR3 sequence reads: CAIGWGGLAQPQHF. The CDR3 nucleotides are TGTGCCATCGGGTGGGGGGGTTTGGCTCAGCCCCAGCATTTT. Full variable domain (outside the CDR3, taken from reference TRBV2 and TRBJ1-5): EPEVTQTPSHQVTQMGQEVILRCVPISNHLYFYWYRQILGQKVEFLVSFYNNEISEKSEIFDDQFSVERPDGSNFTLKIRSTKLEDSAMYFCAIGWGGLAQPQHFGDGTRLSIL.

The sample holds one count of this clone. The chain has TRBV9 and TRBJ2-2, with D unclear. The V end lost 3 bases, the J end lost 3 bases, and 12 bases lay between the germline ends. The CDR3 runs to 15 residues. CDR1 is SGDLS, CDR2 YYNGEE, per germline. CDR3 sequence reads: CASSDPAGYTGELFF. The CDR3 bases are TGTGCCAGCAGCGATCCCGCAGGTTACACCGGGGAGCTGTTTTTT.

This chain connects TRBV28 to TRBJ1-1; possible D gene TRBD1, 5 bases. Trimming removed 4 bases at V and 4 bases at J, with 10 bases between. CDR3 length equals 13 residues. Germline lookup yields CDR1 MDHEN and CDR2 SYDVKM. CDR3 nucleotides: TGTGCCAGCAGTTCTCCCAGGGTCACTGAAGCTTTCTTT. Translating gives CASSSPRVTEAFF.

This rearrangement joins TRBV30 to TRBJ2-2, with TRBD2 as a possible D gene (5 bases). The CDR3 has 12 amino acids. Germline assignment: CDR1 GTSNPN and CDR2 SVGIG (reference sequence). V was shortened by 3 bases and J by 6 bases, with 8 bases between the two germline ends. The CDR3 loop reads CAWREAAGELFF. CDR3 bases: TGTGCCTGGAGGGAGGCGGCCGGGGAGCTGTTTTTT.

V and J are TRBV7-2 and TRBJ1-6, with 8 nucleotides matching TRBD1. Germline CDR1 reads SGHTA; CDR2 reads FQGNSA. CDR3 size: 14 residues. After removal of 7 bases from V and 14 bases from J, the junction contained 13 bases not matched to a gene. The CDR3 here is CASNLGGQGAALHF. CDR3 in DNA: TGTGCCAGCAACCTGGGTGGACAGGGCGCAGCCCTCCACTTT.

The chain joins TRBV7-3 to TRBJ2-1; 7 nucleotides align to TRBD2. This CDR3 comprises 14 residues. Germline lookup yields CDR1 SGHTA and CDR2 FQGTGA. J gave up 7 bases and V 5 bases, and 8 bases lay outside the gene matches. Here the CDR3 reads CASSPAMRGNEQFF. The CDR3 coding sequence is TGTGCCAGCAGCCCAGCAATGCGGGGGAATGAGCAGTTCTTC.

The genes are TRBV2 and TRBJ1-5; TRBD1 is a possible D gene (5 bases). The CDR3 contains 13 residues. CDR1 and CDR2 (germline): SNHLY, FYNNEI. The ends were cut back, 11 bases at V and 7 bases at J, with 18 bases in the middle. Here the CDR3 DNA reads TGTGCCTCGCGGGGGGTGAAGGTCCAGCCCCAGCATTTT. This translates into CASRGVKVQPQHF.

DNA of the CDR3: TGTGCCAGCTACGGGGGCACTGAAGCTTTCTTT. Encoded protein: CASYGGTEAFF. The chain employs TRBV25-1 and TRBJ1-1; a weak D match, TRBD1 (5 bases). V was pared by 8 bases and J by 4 bases, with 8 bases between. CDR1 is MGHDK, CDR2 SYGVNS, per germline. This CDR3 is built from 11 residues.

CDR3 protein: CASGRPGGNTIYF. In DNA form, the CDR3 reads TGTGCCAGTGGCAGGCCTGGTGGAAACACCATATATTTT. V gene TRBV19 combines with J gene TRBJ1-3; no definite D call. CDR3 size: 13 residues. Germline values: CDR1 LNHDA, CDR2 SQIVND (reference sequence). V lost 8 bases and J lost 3, with 11 bases in between. Together with reference TRBV19 and TRBJ1-3, the CDR3 gives the full variable domain: DGGITQSPKYLFRKEGQNVTLSCEQNLNHDAMYWYRQDPGQGLRLIYYSQIVNDFQKGDIAEGYSVSREKKESFPLTVTSAQKNPTAFYLCASGRPGGNTIYFGEGSWLTVV.

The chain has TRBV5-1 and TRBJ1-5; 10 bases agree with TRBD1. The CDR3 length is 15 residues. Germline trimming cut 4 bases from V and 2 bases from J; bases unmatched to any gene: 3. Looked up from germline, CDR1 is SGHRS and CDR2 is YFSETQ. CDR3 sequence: CASSPGTGGNQPQHF. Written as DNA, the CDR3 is TGCGCCAGCAGCCCCGGGACAGGGGGCAATCAGCCCCAGCATTTT.

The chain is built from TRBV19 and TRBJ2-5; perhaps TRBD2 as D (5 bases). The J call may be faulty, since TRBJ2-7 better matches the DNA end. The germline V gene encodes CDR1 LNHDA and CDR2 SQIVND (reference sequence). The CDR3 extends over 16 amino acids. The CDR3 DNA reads TGTGCCAGTAGTACCAGGACTGGGAAACACTCCTACGAGCAGTACTTC. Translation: CASSTRTGKHSYEQYF.

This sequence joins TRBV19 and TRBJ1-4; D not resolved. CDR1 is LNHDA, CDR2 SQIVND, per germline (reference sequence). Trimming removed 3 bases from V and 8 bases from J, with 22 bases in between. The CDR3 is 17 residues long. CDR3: CASSILRKRSIGEKLFF. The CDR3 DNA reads TGTGCCAGTAGTATTCTCAGGAAGAGATCGATAGGAGAAAAACTGTTTTTT.

The CDR3 region has the DNA TGTGCCAGCACGGCCAGGTCCTACGAGCAGTACTTC. Its translation: CASTARSYEQYF. The V gene is TRBV2, the J gene TRBJ2-7; unclear D gene. From germline, CDR1 is SNHLY and CDR2 FYNNEI. The V gene lost 7 bases and the J gene lost 1 base, with 8 bases spanning the gap. The CDR3 totals 12 residues.

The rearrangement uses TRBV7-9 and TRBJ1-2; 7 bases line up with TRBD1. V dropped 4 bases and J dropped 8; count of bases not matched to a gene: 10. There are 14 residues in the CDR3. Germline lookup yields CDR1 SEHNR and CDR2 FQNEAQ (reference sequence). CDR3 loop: CASSSLNRGWGYTF. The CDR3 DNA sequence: TGTGCCAGCAGCTCCTTAAACAGGGGTTGGGGCTACACCTTC.

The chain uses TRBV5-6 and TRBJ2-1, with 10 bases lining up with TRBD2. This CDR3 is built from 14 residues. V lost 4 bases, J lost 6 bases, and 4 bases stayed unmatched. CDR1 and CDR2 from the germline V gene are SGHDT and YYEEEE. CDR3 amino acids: CASSRTSGFNEQFF. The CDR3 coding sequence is TGTGCCAGCAGCCGGACTAGCGGATTCAATGAGCAGTTCTTC.

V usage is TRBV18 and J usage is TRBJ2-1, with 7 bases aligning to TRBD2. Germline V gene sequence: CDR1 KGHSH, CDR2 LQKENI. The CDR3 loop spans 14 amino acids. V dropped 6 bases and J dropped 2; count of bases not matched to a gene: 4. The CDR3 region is CASSTSGTYNEQFF. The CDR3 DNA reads TGTGCCAGCTCCACCAGCGGGACCTACAATGAGCAGTTCTTC. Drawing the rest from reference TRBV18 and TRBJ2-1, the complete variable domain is NAGVMQNPRHLVRRRGQEARLRCSPMKGHSHVYWYRQLPEEGLKFMVYLQKENIIDESGMPKERFSAEFPKEGPSILRIQQVVRGDSAAYFCASSTSGTYNEQFFGPGTRLTVL.

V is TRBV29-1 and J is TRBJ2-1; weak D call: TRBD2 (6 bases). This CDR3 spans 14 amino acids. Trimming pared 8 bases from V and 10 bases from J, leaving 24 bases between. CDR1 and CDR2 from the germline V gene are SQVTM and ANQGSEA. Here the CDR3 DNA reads TGCAGCTTCGTCCCCCTACTAGCTAGGTTCGAGCAGTTCTTC. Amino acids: CSFVPLLARFEQFF.

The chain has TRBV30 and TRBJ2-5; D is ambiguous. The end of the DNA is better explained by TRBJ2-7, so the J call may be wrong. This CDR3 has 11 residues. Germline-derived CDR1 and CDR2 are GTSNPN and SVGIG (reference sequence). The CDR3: CAWSYSYEQYF. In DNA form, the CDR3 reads TGTGCCTGGAGTTACAGCTACGAGCAGTACTTC.

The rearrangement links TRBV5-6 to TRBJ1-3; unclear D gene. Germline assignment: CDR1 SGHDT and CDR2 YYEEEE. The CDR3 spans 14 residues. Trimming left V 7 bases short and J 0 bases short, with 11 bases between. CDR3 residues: CASAWRGSGNTIYF. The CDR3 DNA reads TGTGCCAGCGCCTGGAGAGGCTCTGGAAACACCATATATTTT.

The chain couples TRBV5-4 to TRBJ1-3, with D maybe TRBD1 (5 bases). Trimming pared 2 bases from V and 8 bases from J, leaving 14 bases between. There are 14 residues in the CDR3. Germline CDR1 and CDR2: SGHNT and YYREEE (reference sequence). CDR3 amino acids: CASSFGGLGDTIYF. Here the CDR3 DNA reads TGTGCCAGCAGCTTCGGGGGTTTGGGTGACACCATATATTTT.

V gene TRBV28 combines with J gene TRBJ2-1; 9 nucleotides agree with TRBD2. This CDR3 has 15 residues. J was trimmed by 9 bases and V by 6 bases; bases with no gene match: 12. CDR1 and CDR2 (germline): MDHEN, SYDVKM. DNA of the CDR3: TGTGCCAGCAGAAAACTGGGCGGGAGGGCCGGTGAGCAGTTCTTC. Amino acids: CASRKLGGRAGEQFF.

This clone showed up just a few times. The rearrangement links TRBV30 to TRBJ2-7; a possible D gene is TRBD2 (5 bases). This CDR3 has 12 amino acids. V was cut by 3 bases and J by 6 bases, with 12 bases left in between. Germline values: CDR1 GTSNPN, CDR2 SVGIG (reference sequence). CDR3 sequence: CAWRDSGSEQYF. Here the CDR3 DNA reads TGTGCCTGGAGGGATTCGGGGAGCGAGCAGTACTTC.